The entry below gives a single T cell receptor (beta chain) sequence along with its context. This clonotype was observed at least ten times. The target of this receptor is not known. Nothing much larger sits one base from this clone, and base qualities are not available. This sample was taken from a study of Graves' ophthalmopathy and Graves' hyperthyroidism (dated by TCRdb to the late 2010s). General notes on the study: Peripheral blood was collected at initial diagnosis, before any treatment. The study used TCR beta repertoire signatures to distinguish Graves' ophthalmopathy from Graves' hyperthyroidism and to predict progression to ophthalmopathy. In six hyperthyroidism patients, the T-cell repertoire of thyroid tissue was compared with the T-cell repertoire of blood. To explore V-J signatures that distinguish ophthalmopathy from hyperthyroidism, a discovery set of 100 patients was enrolled, made up of 40 to 45 with ophthalmopathy and fewer than 60 with stable hyperthyroidism. An independent validation cohort was composed of roughly 19 hyperthyroidism patients and around 16 patients who later progressed from hyperthyroidism to ophthalmopathy. Following sampling, methimazole starting at 30 mg daily was administered to hyperthyroidism patients, and high-dose intravenous methylprednisolone was administered to ophthalmopathy patients. In total, 135 blood samples were TCR-sequenced: some 43 ophthalmopathy, approximately 75 hyperthyroidism and roughly 17 hyperthyroidism-to-ophthalmopathy patients. Results the study describes overall, beyond this receptor: In validation, the model predicted ophthalmopathy progression with about 70% sensitivity and approximately 75% specificity; some 13 predicted patients were CT-confirmed with GO in a median of approximately 6.5 months. In cross-validation, the 13-signature model distinguished ophthalmopathy from stable hyperthyroidism with about 88% sensitivity and approximately 81% specificity, and in the test set the corresponding values were about 80% and 75%. Sample size was not statistically predetermined, and group allocation was not concealed from the investigators. Most expanded thyroid clonotypes with frequency above 0.001 were also detected in blood, suggesting blood repertoires may reflect the thyroid immune response.

Ophthalmopathy patients had moderately to severely active disease, Clinical Activity Score of at least 3, NOSPECS grade of at least 4, and disease duration under 3 months. Anyone with other autoimmune diseases, uncontrolled infections, pregnancy or lactation was excluded from the study. Diagnosis relied on clinical symptoms, serum thyroxine, TRAb, thyroid ultrasound and orbital computed tomography. PBMCs were isolated from approximately 10 ml of fresh peripheral blood by Ficoll-Paque density gradient centrifugation. Total RNA was extracted using Trizol reagent, and RNA quality was checked on an Agilent 2100 Bioanalyzer. For repertoire sequencing, TCR beta CDR3 regions were amplified from RNA transcripts. The first round was an RT-PCR using HTBI primers with the Qiagen OneStep RT-PCR kit, and this first round was followed by a second-round multiplex PCR, then size selection and purification. Libraries were sequenced on an Illumina HiSeq2000 using paired-end 100 bp reads. The published analysis was carried out like this. Reads were processed with SOAPnuke, discarding reads with adapters, uncalled bases, mean Phred below 15, or no exact constant-primer or identifier match. COPE v1.2.5 was used to merge the high-quality paired reads. Unique nucleotide sequences were defined as clonotypes and aligned to IMGT TRB V, D and J references using MiTCR v1.1. The analysis was limited to V-J combinations with a frequency above 0.0001, which together covered 98% to 99.2% of repertoires. For each V-J combination, a TCR clonal expansion and chaos score was defined as F50 clonal expansion divided by the chaos observed in the TCRdist matrix. Welch's t-statistics and random forest were used to reduce features to about a dozen V-J combinations, which were fed into a naive Bayes classifier. The similarity between thyroid and blood repertoires was quantified using the Morisita-Horn index. The public reads were reprocessed in TCRdb via fastp at Q25 and MiXCR, keeping in-frame beta chains. Records with the same CDR3 protein are collapsed into one entry carrying the most frequent genes and DNA. The V and J calls, along with clone size, are taken from TCRdb and not from the paper's own processing. The sample data list 300,000 to 350,000 distinct CDR3 sequences, and around a sixth of these were observed just once. 9% to 15% of the sample belongs to the ten largest clones.

CDR1 and CDR2 are drawn from the germline V gene: SQVTM, ANQGSEA. The CDR3 numbers 15 residues from cysteine through phenylalanine. This entry keeps only the CDR3 DNA: 45 bases, framed from base 1. V is reduced by 3 bases and J by 4 bases, leaving a spacing of 18 bases between them. The receptor chain draws on TRBV29-1 and TRBJ1-2, with TRBD1 as a weak D call on 5 bases. Sequencing was performed on peripheral blood. The clonotype originates from an adult man with Graves' ophthalmopathy. CDR3 reads: CSVDGFGQGRYGYTF. The nucleotide sequence is given as TGCAGCGTTGATGGGTTCGGGCAGGGCCGCTATGGCTACACCTTC.